This T cell receptor beta chain stems from a study of blood T cell repertoires in COVID-19. Across the whole study: T cells, B-cell-depleted T cells, or PBMCs provided the cDNA or gDNA that served as material.

Only in-frame clones appear in the TCRdb table, and some are missing; sequencing was by immunoSEQ multiplex PCR. The sample gives about 150,000 clones, about 80% of which show up once; roughly two fifths is in the top ten. V lost 1 base, J lost 4 bases, and 4 bases stayed unmatched. The germline CDR1 and CDR2 sequences are LGHNA and YNFKEQ. The CDR3 totals 16 residues. The sequencing sample was made of peripheral blood. This receptor was taken from a human donor in a cohort sampled during active COVID-19. The chain uses TRBV4-2 and TRBJ2-2; 9 bases are shared with TRBD2. CDR3 in DNA: TGTGCCAGCAGCCAAGCCGTGCGGGAGGGCACCGGGGAGCTGTTTTTT. Translating it yields CASSQAVREGTGELFF.